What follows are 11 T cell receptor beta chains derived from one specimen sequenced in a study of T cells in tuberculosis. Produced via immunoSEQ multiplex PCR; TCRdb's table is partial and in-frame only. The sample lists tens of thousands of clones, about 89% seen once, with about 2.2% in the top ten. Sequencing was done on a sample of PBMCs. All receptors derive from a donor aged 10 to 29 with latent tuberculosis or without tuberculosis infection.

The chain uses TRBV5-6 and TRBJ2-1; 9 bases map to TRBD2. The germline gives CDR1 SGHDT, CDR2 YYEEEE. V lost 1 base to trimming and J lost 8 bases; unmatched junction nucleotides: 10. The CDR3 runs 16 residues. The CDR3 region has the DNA TGTGCCAGCAGCTTGAGGGCGGGAGGGTTCGGTGATGAGCAGTTCTTC. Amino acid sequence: CASSLRAGGFGDEQFF.

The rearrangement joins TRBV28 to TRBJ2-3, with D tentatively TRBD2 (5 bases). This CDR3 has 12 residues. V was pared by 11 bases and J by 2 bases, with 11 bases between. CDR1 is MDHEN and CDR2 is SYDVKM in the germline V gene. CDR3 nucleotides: TGTGCCTCGGACTCCGACACAGATACGCAGTATTTT. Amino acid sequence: CASDSDTDTQYF.

The CDR3 reads CASSAPKWPQHF. CDR3 DNA: TGTGCCAGCAGTGCACCTAAATGGCCCCAGCATTTT. V usage is TRBV28 and J usage is TRBJ1-5; D unclear. The CDR3 runs to 12 residues. Trimming cost V 5 bases and J 9 bases, with 11 bases left between them. In germline, CDR1 is MDHEN, CDR2 SYDVKM.

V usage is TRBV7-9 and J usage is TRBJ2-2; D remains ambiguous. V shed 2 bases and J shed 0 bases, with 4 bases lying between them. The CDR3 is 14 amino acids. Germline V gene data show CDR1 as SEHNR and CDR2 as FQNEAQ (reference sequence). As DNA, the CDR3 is TGTGCCAGCAGCTTAAGAGCGAACACCGGGGAGCTGTTTTTT. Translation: CASSLRANTGELFF.

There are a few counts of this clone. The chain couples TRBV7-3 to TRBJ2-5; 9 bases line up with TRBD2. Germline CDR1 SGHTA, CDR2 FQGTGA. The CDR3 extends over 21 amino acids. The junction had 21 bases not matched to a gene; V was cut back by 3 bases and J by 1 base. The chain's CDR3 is CASSFGPGGSKGTSIQETQYF. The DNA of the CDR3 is TGTGCCAGCAGCTTCGGCCCGGGAGGGTCTAAAGGGACTAGCATCCAAGAGACCCAGTACTTC.

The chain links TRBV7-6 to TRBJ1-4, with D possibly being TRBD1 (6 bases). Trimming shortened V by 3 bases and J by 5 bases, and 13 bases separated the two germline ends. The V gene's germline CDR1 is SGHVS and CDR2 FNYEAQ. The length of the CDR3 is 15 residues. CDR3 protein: CASSLKDRLNEKLFF. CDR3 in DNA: TGTGCCAGCAGCTTGAAGGACAGACTCAATGAAAAACTGTTTTTT.

The CDR3 DNA follows: TGTGCCAGCAGCTTGCGCAGGGGAGAGACCCAGTACTTC. Encoded protein: CASSLRRGETQYF. The chain carries TRBV5-6 and TRBJ2-5; D is possibly TRBD1 (6 bases). Trimming took 1 base from V and 4 from J, leaving 8 bases between them. CDR1 and CDR2 from the germline V gene are SGHDT and YYEEEE. The CDR3 covers 13 residues.

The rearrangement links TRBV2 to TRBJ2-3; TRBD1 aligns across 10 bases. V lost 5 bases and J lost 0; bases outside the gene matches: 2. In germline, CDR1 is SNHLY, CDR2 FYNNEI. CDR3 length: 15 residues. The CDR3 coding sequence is TGTGCCAGCAGTACGGGACAGGGGAGCACAGATACGCAGTATTTT. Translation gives CASSTGQGSTDTQYF.

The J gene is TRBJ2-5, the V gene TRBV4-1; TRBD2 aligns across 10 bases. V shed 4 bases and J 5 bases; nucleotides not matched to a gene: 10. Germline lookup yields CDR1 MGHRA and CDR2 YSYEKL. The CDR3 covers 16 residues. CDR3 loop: CASSPRRGAGGETQYF. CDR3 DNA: TGCGCCAGCAGCCCTCGGCGGGGAGCGGGAGGGGAGACCCAGTACTTC.

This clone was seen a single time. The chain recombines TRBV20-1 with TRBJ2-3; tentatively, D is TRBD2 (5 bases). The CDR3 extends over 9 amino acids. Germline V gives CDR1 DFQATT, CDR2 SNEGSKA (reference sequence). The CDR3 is CASGGTQYF. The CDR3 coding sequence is TGCGCAAGCGGCGGTACGCAGTATTTT.

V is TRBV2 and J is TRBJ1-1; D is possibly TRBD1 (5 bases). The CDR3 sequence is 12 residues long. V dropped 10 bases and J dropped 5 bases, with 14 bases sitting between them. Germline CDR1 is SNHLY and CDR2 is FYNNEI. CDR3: CATGRIQTEAFF. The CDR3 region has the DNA TGTGCCACAGGGAGGATCCAAACTGAAGCTTTCTTT.